A single sample gave rise to the 22 T cell receptor beta chains below, sequenced in a study of T cells in Graves' hyperthyroidism and ophthalmopathy. Amplification of TCR beta CDR3 regions was performed using RNA transcripts as template. Using the HTBI primer set, a first-round RT-PCR was run on the TCR CDR3. TCRdb recomputed calls from the multiplex PCR reads with MiXCR, one row per CDR3 protein. The table lists about 300,000 distinct CDR3 sequences, about 14% of them singletons. Sequencing was performed on blood. These receptors were collected from a woman aged 25 to 39 with Graves' hyperthyroidism that later progressed to Graves' ophthalmopathy.

The sample holds many counts of this clonotype. The rearrangement links TRBV7-3 to TRBJ2-7, with 9 positions matching TRBD1. V dropped 5 bases and J dropped 1; count of bases not matched to a gene: 6. The CDR3 sequence is 15 residues long. Germline lookup yields CDR1 SGHTA and CDR2 FQGTGA. CDR3 protein: CASSRRGQGSYEQYF. The CDR3 region has the DNA TGTGCCAGCAGCCGTAGGGGACAGGGTTCCTACGAGCAGTACTTC.

The V gene is TRBV24-1, the J gene TRBJ1-2; D call uncertain. This CDR3 spans 13 amino acids. The V end was cut by 5 bases, the J end by 0 bases, with 6 bases between. The V gene's germline CDR1 is KGHDR and CDR2 SFDVKD. Here the CDR3 DNA reads TGTGCCACCAGTGTTAGTGCTAACTATGGCTACACCTTC. Translated: CATSVSANYGYTF.

This clonotype was seen only a few times. The chain is built from TRBV4-2 and TRBJ2-1; D is ambiguous. This CDR3 has 14 amino acids. V dropped 0 bases and J dropped 10 bases, with 13 bases sitting between them. Germline V gene sequence: CDR1 LGHNA, CDR2 YNFKEQ. CDR3 nucleotide sequence: TGTGCCAGCAGCCAAGAGCGTCTGCGCGGCGAGCAGTTCTTC. Encoded protein: CASSQERLRGEQFF.

Concerning this clonotype: One junction end does not reproduce the germline sequence, and a read error may be involved. The rearrangement links TRBV7-2 to TRBJ2-7; possibly TRBD1 for D (9 bases). The CDR3 has 15 residues. The germline gives CDR1 SGHTA, CDR2 FQGNSA. The CDR3 DNA reads TGTGCCGGCAGCGGGGGACAGGGTAGGGCCTACGAGCAGTACTTC. It specifies CAGSGGQGRAYEQYF. Based on the CDR3 plus reference TRBV7-2 and TRBJ2-7, the full variable domain is GAGVSQSPSNKVTEKGKDVELRCDPISGHTALYWYRQSLGQGLEFLIYFQGNSAPDKSGLPSDRFSAERTGGSVSTLTIQRTQQEDSAVYLCAGSGGQGRAYEQYFGPGTRLTVT.

This clonotype showed up many times. V is TRBV10-3 and J is TRBJ1-2; D gene unclear. CDR1 is ENHRY, CDR2 SYGVKD, per germline. The CDR3 is 12 amino acids. V lost 6 bases and J 4 bases, leaving 9 bases between the germline ends. This chain's CDR3 is CAIRALTYGYTF. The CDR3 nucleotides are TGTGCCATCAGAGCACTGACCTATGGCTACACCTTC.

This clonotype was observed many times. This sequence joins TRBV6-1 and TRBJ2-1; 11 bases line up with TRBD2. V lost 2 bases and J lost 0; bases outside the gene matches: 3. CDR1 and CDR2 (germline): MNHNS, SASEGT. CDR3 length equals 17 residues. The CDR3 loop reads CASSEPGLAASYNEQFF. CDR3 sequence (DNA): TGTGCCAGCAGTGAACCGGGACTAGCGGCCTCCTACAATGAGCAGTTCTTC.

In this sample, this clonotype turned up many times. This chain uses TRBV6-2 or TRBV6-3 with TRBJ2-5, with D uncertain. Germline V gene sequence: CDR1 MNHEY, CDR2 SVGEGT. The length of the CDR3 is 11 residues. Trimming took 2 bases from V and 5 from J, leaving 3 bases between them. The CDR3 sequence: CASSYGETQYF. CDR3 DNA: TGTGCCAGCAGTTACGGGGAGACCCAGTACTTC.

This sequence joins TRBV11-2 and TRBJ2-3; 10 nucleotides agree with TRBD2. The CDR3 is 17 residues long. Germline V lookup: CDR1 SGHAT, CDR2 FQNNGV. The ends lost 3 bases at V and 1 base at J; junction bases unmatched: 7. The CDR3 protein is CASSFSASGSRTDTQYF. CDR3 bases: TGTGCCAGCAGCTTCTCGGCTAGCGGGAGTCGCACAGATACGCAGTATTTT.

This clonotype was detected only a few times. This clone may be a read error of a much larger clone one base away. The chain is built from TRBV7-2 and TRBJ2-7; D unresolved. Germline CDR1 is SGHTA and CDR2 is FQGNSA. The CDR3 runs 11 residues. Trimming cost V 5 bases and J 3 bases, with 5 bases left between them. The DNA of the CDR3 is TGTGCCAGCAGCCCCCACTACGAGCAGTACTTC. Translation gives CASSPHYEQYF.

The V gene is TRBV3-1, the J gene TRBJ1-2; D not resolved. Looked up from germline, CDR1 is LGHDT and CDR2 is YNNKEL (reference sequence). The CDR3 length is 12 residues. Between the trimmed V and J ends, which lost 4 bases and 8 bases, there was a span of 11 bases. CDR3 sequence: CASSLVASGYTF. The CDR3 DNA follows: TGTGCCAGCAGCCTAGTGGCGAGCGGCTACACCTTC.

The J gene is TRBJ1-4, the V gene TRBV4-1, with unresolved D. This CDR3 region has 15 residues. The V end was cut by 5 bases, the J end by 12 bases, with 22 bases between. In germline, CDR1 is MGHRA, CDR2 YSYEKL. The CDR3 nucleotides read TGCGCCAGCAGCTATCCGGCGAAATGGAAGGAAGAACTGTTTTTT. This encodes CASSYPAKWKEELFF.

This clonotype came up many times. The chain couples TRBV24-1 to TRBJ1-1, with D possibly TRBD1 on 5 matching bases. CDR3 length equals 16 residues. Germline-derived CDR1 and CDR2 are KGHDR and SFDVKD. The V end lost 2 bases, the J end lost 1 base, and 13 bases lay between the germline ends. CDR3 sequence (DNA): TGTGCCACCAGTGATTCGGGAAGGGGAGGGAACACTGAAGCTTTCTTT. It encodes CATSDSGRGGNTEAFF.

Note on this clonotype: At one boundary the junction diverges from the germline segment, which might be a read error. The rearrangement uses TRBV24-1 and TRBJ2-1; 10 nucleotides agree with TRBD1. CDR3 size: 17 residues. The germline CDR1 and CDR2 sequences are KGHDR and SFDVKD. The CDR3: CATSVSPGTGEANEQFF. DNA of the CDR3: TGTGCCACCAGTGTCTCCCCCGGGACAGGGGAAGCAAATGAGCAATTCTTC.

This clonotype occurred many times. The rearrangement uses TRBV7-9 and TRBJ2-1, with 8 bases fitting TRBD2. The CDR3 has 15 amino acids. J lost 5 bases, V lost 5 bases, and 8 bases had no gene match. CDR1 SEHNR and CDR2 FQNEAQ come from the germline V gene (reference sequence). CDR3 sequence (DNA): TGTGCCAGCAGCCCCTCGGGACTAGGCCACAATGAGCAGTTCTTC. Protein product: CASSPSGLGHNEQFF. Based on the CDR3 plus reference TRBV7-9 and TRBJ2-1, the full variable domain is DTGVSQNPRHKITKRGQNVTFRCDPISEHNRLYWYRQTLGQGPEFLTYFQNEAQLEKSRLLSDRFSAERPKGSFSTLEIQRTEQGDSAMYLCASSPSGLGHNEQFFGPGTRLTVL.

The V gene is TRBV28, the J gene TRBJ2-6; D remains unclear. The length of the CDR3 is 14 residues. Trimming shortened V by 7 bases and J by 1 base, and 8 bases separated the two germline ends. Germline-derived CDR1 and CDR2 are MDHEN and SYDVKM. The CDR3 spells CASTHRSGANVLTF. CDR3 bases: TGTGCCAGCACCCATCGATCTGGGGCCAACGTCCTGACTTTC.

There are many counts of this clonotype. The chain joins TRBV2 to TRBJ2-3; D may be TRBD2 (5 bases). Germline loops: CDR1 SNHLY, CDR2 FYNNEI. The CDR3 is 16 residues long. With 1 base removed from V and 1 base from J, the gap between germline ends came to 12 bases. The CDR3 nucleotides read TGTGCCAGCAGTGAAGAGGTTATTAGCGGCACAGATACGCAGTATTTT. The encoded protein is CASSEEVISGTDTQYF.

This clonotype was seen ten or more times. The chain carries TRBV7-2 and TRBJ1-5; D is ambiguous. V lost 2 bases, J lost 9 bases, and 8 bases lay in between. The germline CDR1 and CDR2 sequences are SGHTA and FQGNSA. The CDR3 totals 12 residues. CDR3 amino acids: CASSLKGWPQHF. In DNA, the CDR3 is TGTGCCAGCAGCTTAAAAGGATGGCCCCAGCATTTT.

There are many counts of this clonotype. This chain uses TRBV7-2 with TRBJ2-3, with D possibly called TRBD1 or TRBD2 (6 bases each). This CDR3 is 15 amino acids long. Between the trimmed V and J ends, which lost 3 bases and 5 bases, there was a span of 15 bases. Germline V gene sequence: CDR1 SGHTA, CDR2 FQGNSA. CDR3 coding DNA: TGTGCCAGCAGCTTTGGGGACTCAGGGGTAGATACGCAGTATTTT. Its protein is CASSFGDSGVDTQYF.

This clonotype was recorded many times. This chain joins TRBV7-8 and TRBJ1-5; no reliable D call. This CDR3 is 15 amino acids long. Trimming stripped 5 bases from V and 1 base from J, with 12 bases between. Germline V lookup: CDR1 SGHVS, CDR2 FQNEAQ. The DNA of the CDR3 is TGTGCCAGCAGCCCGGGAGTTTTGAGCAATCAGCCCCAGCATTTT. Protein: CASSPGVLSNQPQHF. Filled out from reference TRBV7-8 and TRBJ1-5, the complete variable domain reads GAGVSQSPRYKVAKRGQDVALRCDPISGHVSLFWYQQALGQGPEFLTYFQNEAQLDKSGLPSDRFFAERPEGSVSTLKIQRTQQEDSAVYLCASSPGVLSNQPQHFGDGTRLSIL.

The J gene is TRBJ2-6, the V gene TRBV19, with a possible D match to TRBD2 (5 bases). Germline-derived CDR1 and CDR2 are LNHDA and SQIVND (reference sequence). The CDR3 consists of 16 residues. V shed 0 bases and J shed 4 bases, with 10 bases lying between them. CDR3 sequence: CASSIDRGSGANVLTF. As DNA, the CDR3 is TGTGCCAGTAGTATAGATCGGGGATCGGGGGCCAACGTCCTGACTTTC.

This clonotype was recorded many times. The genes are TRBV7-3 and TRBJ2-1, with D unresolved. Trimming took off 8 bases at V and 0 bases at J, with 14 bases between the two ends. The CDR3 loop spans 15 amino acids. The germline V gene encodes CDR1 SGHTA and CDR2 FQGTGA. In DNA, the CDR3 is TGTGCCAGCGGCCCAAAAGCCCCCTCCTACAATGAGCAGTTCTTC. Amino acid sequence: CASGPKAPSYNEQFF.

The chain has TRBV5-1 and TRBJ2-2; D remains unclear. CDR1 is SGHRS, CDR2 YFSETQ, per germline. Trimming shortened V by 4 bases and J by 0 bases, and 16 bases separated the two germline ends. The CDR3 extends over 17 amino acids. CDR3 region: CASSPDARFANTGELFF. The DNA for the CDR3 is TGCGCCAGCAGCCCCGATGCGAGGTTCGCGAACACCGGGGAGCTGTTTTTT.